These T cell receptor beta chains were read from a single sample in a study of blood T cell repertoires in COVID-19. Repertoires were generated with immunoSEQ multiplex PCR, while TCRdb's copy carries only in-frame clones and drops some. The sample lists tens of thousands of clones; around 91% were seen once. The sequenced material came from peripheral blood. These receptors all come from a man in his fifties with COVID-19, enrolled during active disease. Both conserved end residues are part of each CDR3.

CDR3 protein: CASSSFSLAVRRTYEQYF
V gene: TRBV11-2
CDR3 length: 18
J gene: TRBJ2-7

CDR3 protein: CASSYRKGTSGSRDEQFF
V gene: TRBV6-2/TRBV6-3
CDR3 length: 18
J gene: TRBJ2-1

CDR3 protein: CATSSTGRGWSQPQHF
V gene: TRBV15
CDR3 length: 16
J gene: TRBJ1-5

CDR3 protein: CSALDIAYEQYF
V gene: TRBV29-1
CDR3 length: 12
J gene: TRBJ2-7

CDR3 protein: CASSILSGGRAGANVLTF
V gene: TRBV19
CDR3 length: 18
J gene: TRBJ2-6

CDR3 protein: CASSVEQDYGYTF
V gene: TRBV9
CDR3 length: 13
J gene: TRBJ1-2

CDR3 protein: CASSRRLVQETQYF
V gene: TRBV5-6
CDR3 length: 14
J gene: TRBJ2-5

CDR3 protein: CASSLGQGSAFEQYF
V gene: TRBV7-2
CDR3 length: 15
J gene: TRBJ2-7

CDR3 protein: CAISGWEGETQYF
V gene: TRBV10-3
CDR3 length: 13
J gene: TRBJ2-5

CDR3 protein: CASSERNIGLAGGELFF
V gene: TRBV2
CDR3 length: 17
J gene: TRBJ2-2

CDR3 protein: CASSFSSRVYGYTF
V gene: TRBV28
CDR3 length: 14
J gene: TRBJ1-2

CDR3 protein: CASSLPGQNLIMNTEAFF
V gene: TRBV28
CDR3 length: 18
J gene: TRBJ1-1

CDR3 protein: CASSPATSSTDTQYF
V gene: TRBV9
CDR3 length: 15
J gene: TRBJ2-3

CDR3 protein: CASSSLAGEVTDTQYF
V gene: TRBV11-2
CDR3 length: 16
J gene: TRBJ2-3

CDR3 protein: CASTPGGAGQPQHF
V gene: TRBV2
CDR3 length: 14
J gene: TRBJ1-5

CDR3 protein: CASSLGGTGTNTEAFF
V gene: TRBV7-6
CDR3 length: 16
J gene: TRBJ1-1

CDR3 protein: CATSRDRGTGRSYNEQFF
V gene: TRBV15
CDR3 length: 18
J gene: TRBJ2-1

CDR3 protein: CASSSRTDGYGYTF
V gene: TRBV7-8
CDR3 length: 14
J gene: TRBJ1-2

CDR3 protein: CASRPGSRAGEQFF
V gene: TRBV6-5
CDR3 length: 14
J gene: TRBJ2-1

CDR3 protein: CASRPTSSGTQYF
V gene: TRBV27
CDR3 length: 13
J gene: TRBJ2-5

CDR3 protein: CASSVEPSGSRDTQYF
V gene: TRBV9
CDR3 length: 16
J gene: TRBJ2-3

CDR3 protein: CASSFAGPSGANVLTF
V gene: TRBV28
CDR3 length: 16
J gene: TRBJ2-6

CDR3 protein: CASFGTDGYTF
V gene: TRBV2
CDR3 length: 11
J gene: TRBJ1-2

CDR3 protein: CASSYGPREKLFF
V gene: TRBV6-5
CDR3 length: 13
J gene: TRBJ1-4

CDR3 protein: CASSQDAGQGPPGYGYTF
V gene: TRBV3-1/TRBV3-2
CDR3 length: 18
J gene: TRBJ1-2

CDR3 protein: CASSFRGTDTQYF
V gene: TRBV12-3/TRBV12-4
CDR3 length: 13
J gene: TRBJ2-3

CDR3 protein: CASSYLNSRRNTEAFF
V gene: TRBV19
CDR3 length: 16
J gene: TRBJ1-1